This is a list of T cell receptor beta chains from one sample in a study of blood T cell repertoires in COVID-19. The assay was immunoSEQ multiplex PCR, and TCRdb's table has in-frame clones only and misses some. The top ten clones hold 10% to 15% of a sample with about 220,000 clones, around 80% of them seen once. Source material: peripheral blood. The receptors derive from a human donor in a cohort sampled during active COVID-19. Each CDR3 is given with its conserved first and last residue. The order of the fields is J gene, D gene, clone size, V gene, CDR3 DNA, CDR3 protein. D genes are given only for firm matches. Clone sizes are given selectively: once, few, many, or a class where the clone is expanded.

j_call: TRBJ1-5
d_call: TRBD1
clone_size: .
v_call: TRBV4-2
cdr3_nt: TGTGCCAGCAGCCAAGATAGGGGACAGGTGAATCAGCCCCAGCATTTT
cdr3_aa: CASSQDRGQVNQPQHF

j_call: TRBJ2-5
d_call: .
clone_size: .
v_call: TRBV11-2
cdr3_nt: TGTGCCAGCAGCTTATTACGGTCCCAAGAGACCCAGTACTTC
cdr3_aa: CASSLLRSQETQYF

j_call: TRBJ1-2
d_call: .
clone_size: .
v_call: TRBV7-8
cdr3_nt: TGTGCCAGCAGCTCGCGGGCACGAGGGCATGGCTACACCTTC
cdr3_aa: CASSSRARGHGYTF

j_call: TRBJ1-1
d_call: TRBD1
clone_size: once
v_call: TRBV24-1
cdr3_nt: TGTGCCACCAGGGCGGGACAGGGAACTGAAGCTTTCTTT
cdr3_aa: CATRAGQGTEAFF

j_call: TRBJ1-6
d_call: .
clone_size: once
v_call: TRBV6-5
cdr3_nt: TGTGCCAGCAGAGAGGCTTTGGATTCACCCCTCCACTTT
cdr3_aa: CASREALDSPLHF

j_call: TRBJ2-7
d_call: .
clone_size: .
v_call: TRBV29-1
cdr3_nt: TGCAGCGTTGGAGGTGTTTCGGGCTACGAGCAGTACTTC
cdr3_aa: CSVGGVSGYEQYF

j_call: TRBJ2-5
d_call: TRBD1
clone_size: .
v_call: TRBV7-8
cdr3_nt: TGTGCCAGCGCCCCCTGGGGCAGGGGGGAGACCCAGTACTTC
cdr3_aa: CASAPWGRGETQYF

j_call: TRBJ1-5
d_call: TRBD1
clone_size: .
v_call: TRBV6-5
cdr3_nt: TGTGCCAGCACCGCGTCAGGGGGCTACCAGCCCCAGCATTTT
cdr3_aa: CASTASGGYQPQHF

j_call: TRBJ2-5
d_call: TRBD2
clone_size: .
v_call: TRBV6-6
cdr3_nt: TGTGCCAGCAGTCCTATTGGACTAGGAGAAGAGACCCAGTACTTC
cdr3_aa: CASSPIGLGEETQYF

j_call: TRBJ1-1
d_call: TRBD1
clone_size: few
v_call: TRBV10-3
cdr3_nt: TGTGCCATCACCGAAGGGACAGCGAACACTGAAGCTTTCTTT
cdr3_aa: CAITEGTANTEAFF

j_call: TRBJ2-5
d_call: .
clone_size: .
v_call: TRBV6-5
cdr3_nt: TGTGCCAGCAGTTACAGCGCTACCCTTGAGACCCAGTACTTC
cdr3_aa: CASSYSATLETQYF

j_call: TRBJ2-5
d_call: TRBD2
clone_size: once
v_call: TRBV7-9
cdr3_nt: TGTGCCAGCAGCTTAGGAGCGGGGGGGCAAGAGACCCAGTACTTC
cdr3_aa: CASSLGAGGQETQYF

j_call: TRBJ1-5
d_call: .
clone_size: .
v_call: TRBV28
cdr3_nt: TGTGCCAGCAGTTTAATGAGGAGCAATCAGCCCCAGCATTTT
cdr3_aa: CASSLMRSNQPQHF

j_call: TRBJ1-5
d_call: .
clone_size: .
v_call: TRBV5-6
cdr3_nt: TGTGCCAGCAGCCGGGTTCCGGGGGAGCCCCAGCATTTT
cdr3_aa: CASSRVPGEPQHF

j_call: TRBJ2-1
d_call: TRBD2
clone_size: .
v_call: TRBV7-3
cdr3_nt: TGTGCCAGCAGCGAGAGCGGGGGGGAGTACAATGAGCAGTTCTTC
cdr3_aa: CASSESGGEYNEQFF

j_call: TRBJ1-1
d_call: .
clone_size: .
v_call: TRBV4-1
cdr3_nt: TGCGCCAGCAGCCAAGATCGGGACACTGAAGCTTTCTTT
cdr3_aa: CASSQDRDTEAFF

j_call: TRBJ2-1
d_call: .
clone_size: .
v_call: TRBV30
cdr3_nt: TGTGCCTGGAGTGTGGACGGAGGGGCCCGGAAGAATGAGCAGTTCTTC
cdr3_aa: CAWSVDGGARKNEQFF

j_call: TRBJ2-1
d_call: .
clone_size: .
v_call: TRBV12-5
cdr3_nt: TGTGCTAGTGGGTTCCGGGACAATGAGCAGTTCTTC
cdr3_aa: CASGFRDNEQFF

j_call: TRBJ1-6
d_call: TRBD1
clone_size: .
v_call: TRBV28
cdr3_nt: TGTGCCAGCAGGGCAGGGGGCATTAATTCACCCCTCCACTTT
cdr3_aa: CASRAGGINSPLHF

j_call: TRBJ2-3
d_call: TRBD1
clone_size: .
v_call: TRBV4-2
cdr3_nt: TGTGCCAGCAGCCTAGAAACAGGGGCGGTTTCAGGTACGCAGTATTTT
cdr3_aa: CASSLETGAVSGTQYF

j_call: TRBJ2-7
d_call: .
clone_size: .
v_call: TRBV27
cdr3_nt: TGTGCCAGCGGCGAGGGACTGGCCGAGCAGTACTTC
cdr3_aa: CASGEGLAEQYF

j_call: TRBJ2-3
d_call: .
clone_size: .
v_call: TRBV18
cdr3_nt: TGTGCCAGCTCACCCCTAAACACAGATACGCAGTATTTT
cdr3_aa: CASSPLNTDTQYF